Shown below are 30 T cell receptor beta chains from a single sample sequenced in a study of blood T cell repertoires in COVID-19. Clones were sequenced by immunoSEQ multiplex PCR, and TCRdb holds only the in-frame ones, with some missing. This table holds over 150,000 clones, about 80% found once. The specimen was peripheral blood. All receptors derive from a woman in her sixties with COVID-19, enrolled during active disease.

The rearrangement links TRBV12-3 or TRBV12-4 to TRBJ1-1, with 10 bases identical to TRBD1. CDR3 length: 13 residues. V lost 11 bases, J lost 5 bases, and 8 bases stayed unmatched. CDR3 DNA: TGTGCCGGCAAGGGACAGGGGTTAACTGAAGCTTTCTTT. The encoded protein is CAGKGQGLTEAFF.

The rearrangement links TRBV29-1 to TRBJ1-3; D is undetermined. Per germline, CDR1 SQVTM and CDR2 ANQGSEA. The CDR3 is 11 amino acids. Trimming removed 4 bases from V and 4 bases from J, with 5 bases in between. The CDR3 sequence is CSVVVGNTIYF. The CDR3 nucleotides are TGCAGCGTTGTAGTCGGAAACACCATATATTTT.

The chain uses TRBV19 and TRBJ1-5, with D possibly TRBD1 on 5 matching bases. Germline V gene sequence: CDR1 LNHDA, CDR2 SQIVND (reference sequence). Trimming cost V 5 bases and J 4 bases, with 9 bases left between them. There are 13 residues in the CDR3. The CDR3: CASSRQGNQPQHF. Here the CDR3 DNA reads TGTGCCAGTAGTCGGCAGGGTAATCAGCCCCAGCATTTT.

The chain combines TRBV5-8 with TRBJ1-3; a weak D match, TRBD1 (6 bases). Trimming stripped 4 bases from V and 0 bases from J, with 11 bases between. CDR3 size: 15 residues. Germline CDR1 SGHTS, CDR2 YDEGEE. The CDR3 loop is CASSGGVSSGNTIYF. The CDR3 DNA follows: TGTGCCAGCAGCGGGGGCGTTTCCTCTGGAAACACCATATATTTT.

The table lists this clone with a few counts. This chain uses TRBV27 with TRBJ1-1; weak D call: TRBD1 (5 bases). V was shortened by 6 bases and J by 1 base, with 18 bases between the two germline ends. This CDR3 has 16 amino acids. CDR1 is MNHEY, CDR2 SMNVEV, per germline (reference sequence). CDR3 sequence reads: CASSPWGDFKNTEAFF. CDR3 sequence (DNA): TGTGCCAGCAGCCCGTGGGGGGACTTCAAGAACACTGAAGCTTTCTTT.

The V and J genes are TRBV4-1 and TRBJ2-7, with TRBD1 matching 9 bases. CDR1 and CDR2 (germline): MGHRA, YSYEKL. The CDR3 has 16 amino acids. Trimming took 4 bases from V and 2 from J; bases not matched to a gene: 9. The CDR3 DNA sequence: TGCGCCAGCAGCCTTCGGGGAGGGGACAGGGCCTACGAGCAGTACTTC. It yields the protein CASSLRGGDRAYEQYF.

The rearrangement joins TRBV20-1 to TRBJ1-2; unclear D gene. With 2 bases removed from V and 5 bases from J, the gap between germline ends came to 6 bases. This CDR3 is 11 amino acids long. CDR1 DFQATT and CDR2 SNEGSKA come from the germline V gene (reference sequence). In DNA form, the CDR3 reads TGCAGTGCTAGACAGACATATGGCTACACCTTC. It translates to CSARQTYGYTF.

The chain recombines TRBV5-1 with TRBJ1-6; D call uncertain. The CDR3 consists of 16 residues. V was cut by 4 bases and J by 0 bases, with 11 bases left in between. Germline loops: CDR1 SGHRS, CDR2 YFSETQ. CDR3 in DNA: TGCGCCAGCAGCGCCTACGGGAGCTCCTATAATTCACCCCTCCACTTT. Residues: CASSAYGSSYNSPLHF.

This clone has just a few counts. The CDR3 DNA sequence: TGTGCCAGCAGCTTCCGCGGGGATTACAATGAGCAGTTCTTC. Its protein is CASSFRGDYNEQFF. The V call is TRBV7-3, the J call TRBJ2-1; D perhaps matches TRBD2 (6 bases). The CDR3 totals 14 residues. Germline V lookup: CDR1 SGHTA, CDR2 FQGTGA. V was pared by 3 bases and J by 4 bases, with 10 bases between.

The chain uses TRBV5-1 and TRBJ2-1, with 8 bases identical to TRBD2. This CDR3 is 16 amino acids long. Trimming cost V 4 bases and J 5 bases; bases outside gene matches: 11. Germline CDR1 is SGHRS and CDR2 is YFSETQ. CDR3 coding DNA: TGCGCCAGCAGCCGGGGGGGCGGTGCGGAGGACAATGAGCAGTTCTTC. Translated, it gives CASSRGGGAEDNEQFF.

This sequence joins TRBV12-3 or TRBV12-4 and TRBJ1-3; D remains unclear. V lost 3 bases, J lost 9 bases, and 6 bases lay in between. The CDR3 consists of 11 residues. The CDR3 coding sequence is TGTGCCAGCAGTTTTGTCCGCACCATATATTTT. Residues: CASSFVRTIYF.

This sequence joins TRBV7-3 and TRBJ1-1; 7 bases map to TRBD1. After removal of 4 bases from V and 0 bases from J, the junction contained 2 bases not matched to a gene. CDR3 length equals 14 residues. Germline V CDR1 and CDR2: SGHTA, FQGTGA. CDR3 nucleotides: TGTGCCAGCAGCTCAGGACAGGTGAACACTGAAGCTTTCTTT. Protein: CASSSGQVNTEAFF.

The J gene is TRBJ1-1, the V gene TRBV21-1; the table's TRBD1 call for D was not verified on the DNA. TRBV21-1 constitutes a pseudogene. The CDR3 runs 18 residues. CDR3 residues: CASSPREDRGNLNTEAFF. In DNA form, the CDR3 reads TGTGCCAGCAGCCCTCGAGAGGACAGGGGTAATCTGAACACTGAAGCTTTCTTT.

The chain uses TRBV3-1 (or the pseudogene TRBV3-2) and TRBJ2-2, with TRBD1 as a possible D gene (6 bases). CDR1 is LGHDT and CDR2 is YNNKEL in the germline V gene (reference sequence). Trimming took off 1 base at V and 1 base at J, with 7 bases between the two ends. The CDR3 loop spans 15 amino acids. CDR3 coding DNA: TGTGCCAGCAGCCAAGGACAGGTGAACACCGGGGAGCTGTTTTTT. Translating it yields CASSQGQVNTGELFF.

This chain connects TRBV11-2 to TRBJ1-2; possible D gene TRBD1, 6 bases. CDR1 SGHAT and CDR2 FQNNGV come from the germline V gene. The V and J ends lost 5 bases and 4 bases respectively, with 14 bases between them. The CDR3 is 14 residues long. CDR3 sequence (DNA): TGTGCCAGCAGCCCATCGACAGGCGGCTATGGCTACACCTTC. Residues: CASSPSTGGYGYTF. Drawing the rest from reference TRBV11-2 and TRBJ1-2, the complete variable domain is EAGVAQSPRYKIIEKRQSVAFWCNPISGHATLYWYQQILGQGPKLLIQFQNNGVVDDSQLPKDRFSAERLKGVDSTLKIQPAKLEDSAVYLCASSPSTGGYGYTFGSGTRLTVV.

The V gene is TRBV24-1, the J gene TRBJ1-1; D remains ambiguous. Trimming shortened V by 4 bases and J by 1 base, and 12 bases separated the two germline ends. The CDR3 totals 15 residues. From germline, CDR1 is KGHDR and CDR2 SFDVKD. Here the CDR3 DNA reads TGTGCCACCAGTGACCGTCCGTCCTGGAACACTGAAGCTTTCTTT. As protein: CATSDRPSWNTEAFF.

The J gene is TRBJ1-1, the V gene TRBV6-5; D is unresolved. This CDR3 region has 13 residues. The V end was cut by 7 bases, the J end by 4 bases, with 13 bases between. From germline, CDR1 is MNHEY and CDR2 SVGAGI. The CDR3 region is CASTSGPTTEAFF. CDR3 bases: TGTGCCAGCACAAGTGGGCCCACCACTGAAGCTTTCTTT.

This rearrangement joins TRBV20-1 to TRBJ1-1; D gene uncertain. The CDR3 consists of 13 residues. CDR1 and CDR2 (germline): DFQATT, SNEGSKA (reference sequence). Trimming removed 3 bases at V and 2 bases at J, with 10 bases between. CDR3 in DNA: TGCAGTGCTAGTTCCCCCTCTAACACTGAAGCTTTCTTT. Translated: CSASSPSNTEAFF.

The chain uses TRBV5-1 and TRBJ2-3; possibly TRBD2 for D (5 bases). The germline CDR1 and CDR2 sequences are SGHRS and YFSETQ. The ends were cut back, 0 bases at V and 4 bases at J, with 15 bases in the middle. This CDR3 spans 16 amino acids. The CDR3 nucleotides read TGCGCCAGCAGCTTGGGAGGGAAGGTAGTTGCAGATACGCAGTATTTT. This encodes CASSLGGKVVADTQYF.

V and J are TRBV19 and TRBJ1-5, with TRBD1 identical over 9 bases. Germline V lookup: CDR1 LNHDA, CDR2 SQIVND (reference sequence). The CDR3 loop spans 15 amino acids. J was trimmed by 4 bases and V by 4 bases; bases with no gene match: 5. The CDR3, as DNA: TGTGCCAGTAGTAGGGTACAGGGGGCTAATCAGCCCCAGCATTTT. It encodes CASSRVQGANQPQHF.

The genes are TRBV7-2 and TRBJ1-2; tentative D call: TRBD1 (5 bases). The CDR3 loop spans 14 amino acids. In germline, CDR1 is SGHTA, CDR2 FQGNSA. V shed 1 base and J shed 6 bases, with 12 bases lying between them. The CDR3 bases are TGTGCCAGCAGCTTAGAGGTCTGGGGCCATGGCTACACCTTC. The encoded protein is CASSLEVWGHGYTF.

The rearrangement uses TRBV4-1 and TRBJ1-1; possible D gene TRBD1, 6 bases. Deletions cut 5 bases from V and 1 base from J, with 17 bases between. Germline V gene data show CDR1 as MGHRA and CDR2 as YSYEKL. There are 16 residues in the CDR3. The DNA for the CDR3 is TGCGCCAGCAGCTCACTAGGGGGACCGAGGAACACTGAAGCTTTCTTT. Its protein is CASSSLGGPRNTEAFF.

The J gene is TRBJ1-2, the V gene TRBV18, with a tentative D call TRBD1 (6 bases). V lost 0 bases, J lost 2 bases, and 13 bases lay in between. The CDR3 runs to 16 residues. CDR1 is KGHSH and CDR2 is LQKENI in the germline V gene. This CDR3 reads CASSPPEGGANYGYTF. For the CDR3, the DNA is TGTGCCAGCTCACCACCAGAGGGGGGGGCAAACTATGGCTACACCTTC.

This clone was counted ten times or more. The chain recombines TRBV7-9 with TRBJ1-1; D remains unclear. The CDR3 spans 12 residues. The germline CDR1 and CDR2 sequences are SEHNR and FQNEAQ (reference sequence). Deletions cut 6 bases from V and 7 bases from J, with 12 bases between. Here the CDR3 reads CASRRTSVEAFF. CDR3 coding DNA: TGTGCCAGCAGACGTACCTCGGTTGAAGCTTTCTTT.

V usage is TRBV5-1 and J usage is TRBJ2-6, with D possibly being TRBD1 (5 bases). V dropped 0 bases and J dropped 4 bases, with 11 bases sitting between them. This CDR3 is 16 amino acids long. Germline V gene sequence: CDR1 SGHRS, CDR2 YFSETQ. CDR3 loop: CASSLGGAAGANVLTF. In DNA form, the CDR3 reads TGCGCCAGCAGCTTGGGGGGCGCGGCCGGGGCCAACGTCCTGACTTTC.

This CDR3 reads CASSPLDRSSYEQYF. CDR3 sequence (DNA): TGTGCCAGTAGCCCTTTGGACAGGAGCTCCTACGAGCAGTACTTC. The chain employs TRBV19 and TRBJ2-7; 7 bases agree with TRBD1. There are 15 residues in the CDR3. Trimming removed 6 bases from V and 0 bases from J; junction bases left unmatched: 8. In germline, CDR1 is LNHDA, CDR2 SQIVND (reference sequence).

The chain has TRBV7-9 and TRBJ1-1, with D maybe TRBD1 (6 bases). The V gene lost 5 bases and the J gene lost 3 bases, with 7 bases spanning the gap. The CDR3 is made up of 12 amino acids. The V gene's germline CDR1 is SEHNR and CDR2 FQNEAQ (reference sequence). The CDR3 region is CASSGGYTEAFF. DNA for the CDR3: TGTGCCAGCAGCGGGGGCTACACTGAAGCTTTCTTT.

The chain has TRBV30 and TRBJ2-7; 7 positions agree with TRBD1. Germline V gene data show CDR1 as GTSNPN and CDR2 as SVGIG (reference sequence). There are 12 residues in the CDR3. V was clipped by 8 bases and J by 3 bases; unmatched bases: 7. CDR3 sequence: CAATGSYYEQYV. CDR3 sequence (DNA): TGTGCCGCGACAGGGTCCTACTACGAGCAGTACGTC.

V is TRBV5-1 and J is TRBJ2-2; D uncertain. Germline values: CDR1 SGHRS, CDR2 YFSETQ. The CDR3 covers 12 residues. V was clipped by 9 bases and J by 0 bases, with 6 bases between them. CDR3 loop: CAITANTGELFF. CDR3 coding DNA: TGCGCCATCACAGCGAACACCGGGGAGCTGTTTTTT.

This clone appeared a single time. The rearrangement joins TRBV6-2 or TRBV6-3 to TRBJ1-2; D possibly corresponds to TRBD1 (5 bases). V was shortened by 2 bases and J by 4 bases, with 14 bases between the two germline ends. This CDR3 is 15 amino acids long. Germline V gene lookup returns CDR1 MNHEY and CDR2 SVGEGT. The CDR3 sequence is CASSYATGGRYGYTF. The CDR3 region has the DNA TGTGCCAGCAGTTACGCCACCGGGGGACGCTATGGCTACACCTTC.